This T cell receptor (beta chain) was sequenced during a study of blood T cell repertoires in COVID-19. Participants, about 18 to 90 years old, spanned about 26 US areas. Contact with a PCR-confirmed or clinician-diagnosed COVID-19 case occurred within 2 weeks of entry. Germline V lookup: CDR1 SGDLS, CDR2 YYNGEE. This CDR3 is built from 18 residues. Trimming cost V 2 bases and J 2 bases; bases outside gene matches: 14. The assay was immunoSEQ multiplex PCR, and TCRdb's table has in-frame clones only and misses some. The table records approximately 190,000 clones, over 80% of them present only once. Sequenced sample: PBMCs or T cells enriched from blood (not recorded which). The chain combines TRBV9 with TRBJ2-7; TRBD2 matches at 9 bases. The receptor was derived from a woman in her twenties or thirties who had been exposed to COVID-19. CDR3 residues: CASSVQGAGGTEPYEQYF. In DNA, the CDR3 is TGTGCCAGCAGCGTCCAAGGGGCGGGGGGGACAGAGCCCTACGAGCAGTACTTC. Variable domain in full (rest from reference TRBV9 and TRBJ2-7): DSGVTQTPKHLITATGQRVTLRCSPRSGDLSVYWYQQSLDQGLQFLIQYYNGEERAKGNILERFSAQQFPDLHSELNLSSLELGDSALYFCASSVQGAGGTEPYEQYFGPGTRLTVT.